This T cell receptor beta chain originates from a study of T-cell reconstitution after alpha-beta-depleted transplantation in children. Library preparation (for TCRbeta) was performed with unique molecular identifiers. TCRdb used MiXCR to reprocess the PCR reads, holding one entry per CDR3 protein. Of more than 75,000 distinct CDR3 sequences detected, less than 25% appear once; the ten largest clones hold roughly 23%. Study-wide results and limits: Expanded clones from the graft, numbering several hundred, reportedly supplied alpha-beta T cells about two months after transplant. T-cell numbers and diversity one year post-transplant derived largely from freshly generated T cells. After transplant, high TCRbeta diversity at day 60 in some patients arose from surviving recipient T cells and thymic progenitors.

Germline V gives CDR1 SGDLS, CDR2 YYNGEE. This CDR3 is 16 amino acids long. V lost 6 bases and J lost 3; bases outside the gene matches: 8. Worth noting for this clonotype: Its antigen remains unidentified.

The TCR was taken from a boy younger than 10 with acute lymphoblastic leukemia, due to receive a stem cell transplant. V usage is TRBV9 and J usage is TRBJ2-3; 12 positions agree with TRBD2. Sequencing used PBMCs, obtained before TCRalphabeta/CD19-depleted stem cell transplant. In nucleotides, the CDR3 is TGTGCCAGCACCCTCACAGGACTAGCGGGGACAGATACGCAGTATTTT. Translated: CASTLTGLAGTDTQYF.